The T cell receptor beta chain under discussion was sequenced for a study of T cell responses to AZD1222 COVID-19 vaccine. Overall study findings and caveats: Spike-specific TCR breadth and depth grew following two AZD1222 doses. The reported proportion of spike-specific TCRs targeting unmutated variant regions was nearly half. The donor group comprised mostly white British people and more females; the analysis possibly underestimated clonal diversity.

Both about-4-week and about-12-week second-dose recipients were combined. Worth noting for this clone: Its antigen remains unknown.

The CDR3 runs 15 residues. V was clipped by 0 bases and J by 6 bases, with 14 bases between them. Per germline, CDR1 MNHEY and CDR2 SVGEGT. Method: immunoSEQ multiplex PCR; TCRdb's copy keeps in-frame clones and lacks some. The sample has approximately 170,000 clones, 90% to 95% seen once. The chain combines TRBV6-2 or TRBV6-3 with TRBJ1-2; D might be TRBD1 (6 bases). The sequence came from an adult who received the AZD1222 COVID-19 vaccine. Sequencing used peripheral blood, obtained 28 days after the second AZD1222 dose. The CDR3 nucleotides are TGTGCCAGCAGTTACTCGATCCACAGGGAGAATGGCTACACCTTC. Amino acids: CASSYSIHRENGYTF.